Below, 6 T cell receptor beta chains from the same sample are listed, as sequenced in a study of T cell responses to AZD1222 COVID-19 vaccine. TCRdb's copy holds only in-frame clones and misses some; the assay was immunoSEQ multiplex PCR. The sample has around 150,000 clones; about 92% are singletons. Sequenced here: peripheral blood, sampled 28 days after the second AZD1222 dose. These TCRs come from an adult who received the AZD1222 COVID-19 vaccine.

This chain joins TRBV4-1 and TRBJ2-1; 14 bases agree with TRBD2. Trimming took 0 bases from V and 6 from J; bases not matched to a gene: 13. Germline-derived CDR1 and CDR2 are MGHRA and YSYEKL. CDR3 size: 20 residues. This CDR3 is CASSQDVRGTSGSFSNEQFF. CDR3 nucleotide sequence: TGCGCCAGCAGCCAAGATGTTAGGGGGACTAGCGGGAGTTTTTCCAATGAGCAGTTCTTC.

The chain combines TRBV3-1 (or the pseudogene TRBV3-2) with TRBJ2-3; TRBD1 might be the D (6 bases). Trimming stripped 1 base from V and 6 bases from J, with 8 bases between. The CDR3 length is 13 residues. In germline, CDR1 is LGHDT, CDR2 YNNKEL (reference sequence). CDR3 bases: TGTGCCAGCAGCCAAGGCACAGGGGATACGCAGTATTTT. Amino acids: CASSQGTGDTQYF.

The chain is built from TRBV27 and TRBJ2-7, with TRBD2 identical over 7 bases. Germline loops: CDR1 MNHEY, CDR2 SMNVEV (reference sequence). CDR3 length: 13 amino acids. Trimming took 7 bases from V and 1 from J; bases not matched to a gene: 4. The CDR3 region is CASKSGKSYEQYF. The DNA for the CDR3 is TGTGCCAGCAAGAGCGGGAAGTCCTACGAGCAGTACTTC.

This chain connects TRBV28 to TRBJ1-2, with 7 bases fitting TRBD1. The CDR3 extends over 14 amino acids. Germline lookup yields CDR1 MDHEN and CDR2 SYDVKM. With 6 bases clipped from V and 4 bases from J, the junction kept 8 bases outside the gene matches. The CDR3 region is CASRPQGTAYGYTF. The CDR3, as DNA: TGTGCCAGCAGGCCGCAGGGGACAGCCTATGGCTACACCTTC.

This chain connects TRBV10-1 to TRBJ2-1, with 8 bases aligning to TRBD2. The J segment lost 7 bases and the V segment lost 2 bases, leaving 10 bases of the junction unmatched. The germline V gene has CDR1 WNHNN and CDR2 SYGVQD (reference sequence). The CDR3 sequence is 16 residues long. Written as DNA, the CDR3 is TGCGCCAGCAGTGAGACCCCGGGACTAGTTTCTAATGAGCAGTTCTTC. Protein product: CASSETPGLVSNEQFF.

The rearrangement joins TRBV28 to TRBJ2-2, with 10 bases lining up with TRBD1. The CDR3 has 14 amino acids. Germline CDR1 is MDHEN and CDR2 is SYDVKM. V lost 6 bases to trimming and J lost 7 bases; unmatched junction nucleotides: 5. CDR3 sequence: CASRTGGVGGELFF. The CDR3 nucleotides are TGTGCCAGCAGGACAGGGGGCGTGGGCGGGGAGCTGTTTTTT.